This TCR beta chain was recovered during a study of blood T cell repertoires in COVID-19. Libraries were prepared by immunoSEQ multiplex PCR; TCRdb keeps only in-frame clonotypes and omits some of them. The table has approximately 75,000 clones, about three quarters seen once. Trimming left V 0 bases short and J 7 bases short, with 6 bases between. The CDR3 spans 12 residues. Germline CDR1 reads MNHEY; CDR2 reads SVGEGT. This clonotype was sampled from an elderly woman with active or convalescent COVID-19. Specimen: peripheral blood. The chain links TRBV6-2 or TRBV6-3 to TRBJ1-1; D gene uncertain. This chain's CDR3 is CASSYSRSEAFF. In DNA, the CDR3 is TGTGCCAGCAGTTACTCTCGCAGTGAAGCTTTCTTT.